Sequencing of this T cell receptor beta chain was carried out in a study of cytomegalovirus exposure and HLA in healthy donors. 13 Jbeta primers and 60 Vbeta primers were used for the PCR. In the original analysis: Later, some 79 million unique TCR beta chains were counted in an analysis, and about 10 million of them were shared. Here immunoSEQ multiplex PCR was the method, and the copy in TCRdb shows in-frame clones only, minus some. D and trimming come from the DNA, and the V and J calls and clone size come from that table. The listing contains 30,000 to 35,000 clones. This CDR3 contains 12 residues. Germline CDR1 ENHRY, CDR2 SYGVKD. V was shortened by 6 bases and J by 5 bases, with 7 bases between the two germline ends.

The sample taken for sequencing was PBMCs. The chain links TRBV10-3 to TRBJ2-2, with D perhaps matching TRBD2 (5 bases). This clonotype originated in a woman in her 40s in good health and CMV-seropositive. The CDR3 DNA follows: TGTGCCATCAGGAGGGAAACCGGGGAGCTGTTTTTT. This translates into CAIRRETGELFF.